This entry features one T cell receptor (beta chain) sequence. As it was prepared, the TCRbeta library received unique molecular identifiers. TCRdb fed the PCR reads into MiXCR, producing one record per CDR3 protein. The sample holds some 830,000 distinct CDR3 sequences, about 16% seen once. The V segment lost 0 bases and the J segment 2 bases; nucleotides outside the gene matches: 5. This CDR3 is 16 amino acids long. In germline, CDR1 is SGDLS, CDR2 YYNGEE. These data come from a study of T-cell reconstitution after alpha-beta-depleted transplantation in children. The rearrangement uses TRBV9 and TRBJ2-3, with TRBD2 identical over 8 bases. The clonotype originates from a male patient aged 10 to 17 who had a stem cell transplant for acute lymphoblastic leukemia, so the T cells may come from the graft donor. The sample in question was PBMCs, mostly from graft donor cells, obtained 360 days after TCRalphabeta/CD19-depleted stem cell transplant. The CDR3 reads CASSVGELADTDTQYF. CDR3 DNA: TGTGCCAGCAGCGTAGGAGAACTAGCGGACACAGATACGCAGTATTTT.